This T cell receptor beta chain was identified in a study of glioma-infiltrating T cells after dendritic cell vaccination. Data came from immunoSEQ multiplex PCR; TCRdb stores just in-frame clones and leaves some out. The table shows roughly 100,000 clones, with about four fifths occurring only once. This CDR3 has 14 amino acids. The J segment lost 5 bases and the V segment lost 2 bases, leaving 2 bases of the junction unmatched. Germline CDR1 reads LNHDA; CDR2 reads SQIVND (reference sequence). This specimen was blood, taken before dendritic cell vaccination. The rearrangement joins TRBV19 to TRBJ2-1, with 8 bases matching TRBD2. The sequence derives from a human donor with glioblastoma. The CDR3 sequence is CASSIQLADNEQFF. Written as DNA, the CDR3 is TGTGCCAGTAGTATACAACTAGCGGACAATGAGCAGTTCTTC.